These T cell receptor beta chains were read from a single sample in a study of cytomegalovirus exposure and HLA in healthy donors. The assay was immunoSEQ multiplex PCR, and TCRdb's table has in-frame clones only and misses some. This sample yields 30,000 to 45,000 clones, of which nearly 55% are seen a single time; around 6.2% belongs to the top ten. Sequenced input: PBMCs. These receptors all stem from a woman between 40 and 50 years old in good health and CMV-seropositive. Both conserved end residues are part of each CDR3. D genes are given only for firm matches. The size of a clone is reported for some rows only, either as once, few or many, or as a class for expanded clones.

d_call: TRBD2
j_call: TRBJ2-1
v_call: TRBV7-2
cdr3_length: 18
clone_size: few
cdr3_nt: TGTGCCAGCAGCCTTCGGGGTAGCGGGGGGAGCTCCTACAATGAGCAGTTCTTC
cdr3_aa: CASSLRGSGGSSYNEQFF

d_call: -
j_call: TRBJ2-7
v_call: TRBV6-1
cdr3_length: 13
clone_size: -
cdr3_nt: TGTGCCAGCATGACAAACCTTGTTTACGAGCAGTACTTC
cdr3_aa: CASMTNLVYEQYF

d_call: -
j_call: TRBJ2-3
v_call: TRBV11-2
cdr3_length: 12
clone_size: medium-sized
cdr3_nt: TGTGCCAGCAGCTTGGCGGAAGATACGCAGTATTTT
cdr3_aa: CASSLAEDTQYF

d_call: -
j_call: TRBJ2-5
v_call: TRBV10-1
cdr3_length: 14
clone_size: -
cdr3_nt: TGCGCCAGCAGTGAAGGTCCGGGCCAAGAGACCCAGTACTTC
cdr3_aa: CASSEGPGQETQYF

d_call: -
j_call: TRBJ2-5
v_call: TRBV14
cdr3_length: 13
clone_size: -
cdr3_nt: TGTGCCAGCAGCCAAGCGACGCGGGGGACCCAGTACTTC
cdr3_aa: CASSQATRGTQYF

d_call: TRBD1
j_call: TRBJ1-2
v_call: TRBV9
cdr3_length: 15
clone_size: -
cdr3_nt: TGTGCCAGCAGCGCACGGACAGGGTCTAGCTATGGCTACACCTTC
cdr3_aa: CASSARTGSSYGYTF

d_call: TRBD1
j_call: TRBJ2-3
v_call: TRBV9
cdr3_length: 17
clone_size: -
cdr3_nt: TGTGCCAGCAGCGTAGACAAGACAGGGTTAAGCACAGATACGCAGTATTTT
cdr3_aa: CASSVDKTGLSTDTQYF

d_call: -
j_call: TRBJ2-4
v_call: TRBV13
cdr3_length: 16
clone_size: -
cdr3_nt: TGTGCCAGCAGCTTAGGGTGGGCCCTAGCCAAAAACATTCAGTACTTC
cdr3_aa: CASSLGWALAKNIQYF

d_call: TRBD1
j_call: TRBJ2-7
v_call: TRBV10-3
cdr3_length: 14
clone_size: -
cdr3_nt: TGTGCCATCAGCGACCCGACAGGGTCCTACGAGCAGTACTTC
cdr3_aa: CAISDPTGSYEQYF

d_call: TRBD1
j_call: TRBJ2-6
v_call: TRBV5-1
cdr3_length: 15
clone_size: -
cdr3_nt: TGCGCCAGCCGGGACAGCGCCTCTGGGGCCAACGTCCTGACTTTC
cdr3_aa: CASRDSASGANVLTF

d_call: -
j_call: TRBJ2-2
v_call: TRBV11-2
cdr3_length: 15
clone_size: -
cdr3_nt: TGTGCCAGCAGCCAATATAGAGGGGGCACCGGGGAGCTGTTTTTT
cdr3_aa: CASSQYRGGTGELFF

d_call: -
j_call: TRBJ1-1
v_call: TRBV6-6
cdr3_length: 13
clone_size: -
cdr3_nt: TGTGCCAGCAGCCCCAGGGGTCGGACTGAAGCTTTCTTT
cdr3_aa: CASSPRGRTEAFF

d_call: -
j_call: TRBJ2-3
v_call: TRBV5-6
cdr3_length: 15
clone_size: few
cdr3_nt: TGTGCCAGCAGCTTGTCGTCGGGGTTCACAGATACGCAGTATTTT
cdr3_aa: CASSLSSGFTDTQYF

d_call: -
j_call: TRBJ2-2
v_call: TRBV4-2
cdr3_length: 17
clone_size: -
cdr3_nt: TGTGCCAGCAGCCAAGATAGTAGAATATTGAACACCGGGGAGCTGTTTTTT
cdr3_aa: CASSQDSRILNTGELFF

d_call: TRBD2
j_call: TRBJ2-1
v_call: TRBV2
cdr3_length: 15
clone_size: -
cdr3_nt: TGTGCCAGCAGTGAAAGCGGGGGGTCCTACAATGAGCAGTTCTTC
cdr3_aa: CASSESGGSYNEQFF

d_call: -
j_call: TRBJ1-4
v_call: TRBV14
cdr3_length: 16
clone_size: medium-sized
cdr3_nt: TGTGCCAGCAGCCCCGCTGGGTATGGAGAAAGGGAAAAACTGTTTTTT
cdr3_aa: CASSPAGYGEREKLFF

d_call: TRBD2
j_call: TRBJ2-1
v_call: TRBV5-4
cdr3_length: 16
clone_size: few
cdr3_nt: TGTGCCAGCAGCTTAGGAACTAGCGGGGGGGGTAATGAGCAGTTCTTC
cdr3_aa: CASSLGTSGGGNEQFF

d_call: TRBD2
j_call: TRBJ2-5
v_call: TRBV4-1
cdr3_length: 17
clone_size: -
cdr3_nt: TGCGCCAGCAGCCGCCGACTAGCGGGGGAAAAGGTGGAGACCCAGTACTTC
cdr3_aa: CASSRRLAGEKVETQYF

d_call: TRBD2
j_call: TRBJ2-3
v_call: TRBV4-2
cdr3_length: 17
clone_size: few
cdr3_nt: TGTGCCAGCAGCCAAGCGACTAGCGGGGGGGCAGTCGATACGCAGTATTTT
cdr3_aa: CASSQATSGGAVDTQYF

d_call: -
j_call: TRBJ1-6
v_call: TRBV5-4
cdr3_length: 16
clone_size: -
cdr3_nt: TGTGCCAGCAGCTTAAAACCGGGACTAATTTTGTCACCCCTCCACTTT
cdr3_aa: CASSLKPGLILSPLHF

d_call: -
j_call: TRBJ2-5
v_call: TRBV6-4
cdr3_length: 13
clone_size: -
cdr3_nt: TGTGCCAGCAGTACAGGGCCTGAAGAGACCCAGTACTTC
cdr3_aa: CASSTGPEETQYF

d_call: -
j_call: TRBJ2-7
v_call: TRBV6-5
cdr3_length: 13
clone_size: few
cdr3_nt: TGTGCCAGCAGGAGGGTCAGCTCCTACGAGCAGTACTTC
cdr3_aa: CASRRVSSYEQYF

d_call: -
j_call: TRBJ1-2
v_call: TRBV28
cdr3_length: 15
clone_size: -
cdr3_nt: TGTGCCAGCACCTCGCCTTCAGGGGCTGCCGGAGGCTACACCTTC
cdr3_aa: CASTSPSGAAGGYTF

d_call: -
j_call: TRBJ2-7
v_call: TRBV7-2
cdr3_length: 16
clone_size: -
cdr3_nt: TGTGCCAGCAGCCCCCTGGTAGGCGTTAGCTCCTACGAGCAGTACTTC
cdr3_aa: CASSPLVGVSSYEQYF

d_call: -
j_call: TRBJ2-7
v_call: TRBV7-2
cdr3_length: 15
clone_size: -
cdr3_nt: TGTGCCAGCAGCTTAGGGGCGGGAATGGCCTACGAGCAGTACTTC
cdr3_aa: CASSLGAGMAYEQYF

d_call: -
j_call: TRBJ1-5
v_call: TRBV7-2
cdr3_length: 18
clone_size: -
cdr3_nt: TGTGCCAGCAGCTTTACGGCAGGAACCATCTATAGCAATCAGCCCCAGCATTTT
cdr3_aa: CASSFTAGTIYSNQPQHF

d_call: -
j_call: TRBJ1-2
v_call: TRBV7-9
cdr3_length: 13
clone_size: -
cdr3_nt: TGTGCCAGCAGCCCAGGACAGCTCTATGGCTACACCTTC
cdr3_aa: CASSPGQLYGYTF

d_call: -
j_call: TRBJ2-7
v_call: TRBV7-9
cdr3_length: 13
clone_size: once
cdr3_nt: TGTGCCAGCACGTATCTCGGGGGAACCGAGCAGTACTTC
cdr3_aa: CASTYLGGTEQYF

d_call: TRBD1
j_call: TRBJ1-2
v_call: TRBV19
cdr3_length: 16
clone_size: -
cdr3_nt: TGTGCCAGTAATGGGGACAGGGGGCGTAGGACCTATGGCTACACCTTC
cdr3_aa: CASNGDRGRRTYGYTF

d_call: -
j_call: TRBJ2-7
v_call: TRBV21-1
cdr3_length: 14
clone_size: -
cdr3_nt: TGTGCCAGCACAGGGGGGTGTAGCTCCTACGAGCAGTACTTC
cdr3_aa: CASTGGCSSYEQYF

d_call: -
j_call: TRBJ2-7
v_call: TRBV10-2
cdr3_length: 12
clone_size: -
cdr3_nt: TGCGCACCCCCCGCGTCCCTCTACGAGCAGTACTTC
cdr3_aa: CAPPASLYEQYF

d_call: -
j_call: TRBJ2-7
v_call: TRBV18
cdr3_length: 13
clone_size: -
cdr3_nt: TGTGCCAGCTCACCCTGGACAACCTACGAGCAGTACTTC
cdr3_aa: CASSPWTTYEQYF

d_call: TRBD1
j_call: TRBJ1-6
v_call: TRBV6-1
cdr3_length: 19
clone_size: few
cdr3_nt: TGTGCCAGCAGTGAAGGGGCGAATATCAGGACAGGGATTAATTCACCCCTCCACTTT
cdr3_aa: CASSEGANIRTGINSPLHF

d_call: TRBD1
j_call: TRBJ1-2
v_call: TRBV27
cdr3_length: 15
clone_size: few
cdr3_nt: TGTGCCAGCAGTTCCACAGGGGTAGGGAGCTATGGCTACACCTTC
cdr3_aa: CASSSTGVGSYGYTF

d_call: TRBD1
j_call: TRBJ1-5
v_call: TRBV2
cdr3_length: 17
clone_size: -
cdr3_nt: TGTGCCAGCAGTGATAGCCCGGGACAGGGAGGCAATCAGCCCCAGCATTTT
cdr3_aa: CASSDSPGQGGNQPQHF

d_call: -
j_call: TRBJ1-6
v_call: TRBV4-2
cdr3_length: 14
clone_size: medium-sized
cdr3_nt: TGTGCCAGCAGCCAAGTACAGGCTGATTCACCCCTCCACTTT
cdr3_aa: CASSQVQADSPLHF

d_call: -
j_call: TRBJ1-2
v_call: TRBV7-3
cdr3_length: 13
clone_size: -
cdr3_nt: TGTGCCAGCAGCTATACGGCGGAGTCATCCTACACCTTC
cdr3_aa: CASSYTAESSYTF

d_call: -
j_call: TRBJ1-6
v_call: TRBV18
cdr3_length: 14
clone_size: few
cdr3_nt: TGTGCCAGCTCAGCTAGGAACTCCAATTCACCCCTCCACTTT
cdr3_aa: CASSARNSNSPLHF

d_call: -
j_call: TRBJ1-2
v_call: TRBV6-1
cdr3_length: 16
clone_size: -
cdr3_nt: TGTGCCAGCAGTGAAATAACAGGTCCGGTATCCTACGGCTACACCTTC
cdr3_aa: CASSEITGPVSYGYTF

d_call: -
j_call: TRBJ1-4
v_call: TRBV11-2
cdr3_length: 14
clone_size: -
cdr3_nt: TGTGCCAGCAGCCGCAGAGGTACAAATGAAAAACTGTTTTTT
cdr3_aa: CASSRRGTNEKLFF

d_call: TRBD1
j_call: TRBJ1-1
v_call: TRBV28
cdr3_length: 13
clone_size: -
cdr3_nt: TGTGCCAGCAGTGGGGCAGGGGGCACTGAAGCTTTCTTT
cdr3_aa: CASSGAGGTEAFF

d_call: TRBD1
j_call: TRBJ1-2
v_call: TRBV7-9
cdr3_length: 15
clone_size: few
cdr3_nt: TGTGCCAGCAGCCTAGGTGGACAGGGGTCGAGGGGCTACACCTTC
cdr3_aa: CASSLGGQGSRGYTF

d_call: -
j_call: TRBJ2-5
v_call: TRBV7-8
cdr3_length: 11
clone_size: few
cdr3_nt: TGTGCCAGCAGCCCCCTAGAGACCCAGTACTTC
cdr3_aa: CASSPLETQYF

d_call: TRBD1
j_call: TRBJ1-1
v_call: TRBV6-5
cdr3_length: 15
clone_size: once
cdr3_nt: TGTGCCAGCAGTTCCTACAGGGGGCTGGGCACTGAAGCTTTCTTT
cdr3_aa: CASSSYRGLGTEAFF

d_call: -
j_call: TRBJ2-5
v_call: TRBV6-6
cdr3_length: 13
clone_size: once
cdr3_nt: TGTGCCAGCAGCCGTGGACAGAAAGAGACCCAGTACTTC
cdr3_aa: CASSRGQKETQYF

d_call: TRBD2
j_call: TRBJ2-1
v_call: TRBV6-4
cdr3_length: 15
clone_size: medium-sized
cdr3_nt: TGTGCCAGCAGTGACTCTAGCGGGGGGGCCAATGAGCAGTTCTTC
cdr3_aa: CASSDSSGGANEQFF

d_call: -
j_call: TRBJ2-7
v_call: TRBV5-1
cdr3_length: 16
clone_size: -
cdr3_nt: TGCACCAGCAGCTTGGGGGCAGGGGGGAGCTCCTACGAGCAGTACTTC
cdr3_aa: CTSSLGAGGSSYEQYF

d_call: -
j_call: TRBJ2-4
v_call: TRBV29-1
cdr3_length: 13
clone_size: -
cdr3_nt: TGCAGCGTTGTTTCAGGGCTCAAAAACATTCAGTACTTC
cdr3_aa: CSVVSGLKNIQYF

d_call: -
j_call: TRBJ2-3
v_call: TRBV19
cdr3_length: 13
clone_size: -
cdr3_nt: TGTGCCAGTAGTACCCCCCACACAGATACGCAGTATTTT
cdr3_aa: CASSTPHTDTQYF

d_call: TRBD2
j_call: TRBJ2-1
v_call: TRBV5-1
cdr3_length: 14
clone_size: few
cdr3_nt: TGCGCCAGCAGCTTGGTGGCGGGGGACAATGAGCAGTTCTTC
cdr3_aa: CASSLVAGDNEQFF

d_call: TRBD1
j_call: TRBJ1-6
v_call: TRBV7-2
cdr3_length: 16
clone_size: -
cdr3_nt: TGTGCCAGCAGCTTAGTCGCTGACAGGGGCAGTTCACCCCTCCACTTT
cdr3_aa: CASSLVADRGSSPLHF

d_call: -
j_call: TRBJ1-6
v_call: TRBV30
cdr3_length: 18
clone_size: -
cdr3_nt: TGTGCCTGGAGGATCGACTCCTTTTCGAGCTCCTATAATTCACCCCTCCACTTT
cdr3_aa: CAWRIDSFSSSYNSPLHF

d_call: TRBD1
j_call: TRBJ1-4
v_call: TRBV13
cdr3_length: 16
clone_size: -
cdr3_nt: TGTGCCAGCAGCTCTGGGACCGGGACAGGAGATGAAAAACTGTTTTTT
cdr3_aa: CASSSGTGTGDEKLFF

d_call: -
j_call: TRBJ2-7
v_call: TRBV6-1
cdr3_length: 14
clone_size: -
cdr3_nt: TGTGCCAGCAGAGTTATGACTACTACTAGGGAGCAGTACTTC
cdr3_aa: CASRVMTTTREQYF

d_call: -
j_call: TRBJ1-1
v_call: TRBV5-6
cdr3_length: 14
clone_size: -
cdr3_nt: TGTGCCAGCAGCCAAACTGACAGGAACACTGAAGCTTTCTTT
cdr3_aa: CASSQTDRNTEAFF